This T cell receptor beta chain was obtained from a study of T cell changes during pregnancy in multiple sclerosis. The method was immunoSEQ multiplex PCR; TCRdb's version includes in-frame clones alone and lacks a portion of them. The repertoire holds around 130,000 clones, around 95% seen once, with 0.44% in the top ten. CDR1 is MNHNS and CDR2 is SASEGT in the germline V gene. V lost 0 bases and J 5 bases, leaving 14 bases between the germline ends. The length of the CDR3 is 15 residues. V usage is TRBV6-1 and J usage is TRBJ2-7, with D perhaps TRBD2 (6 bases). Sequences were derived from peripheral blood, sampled after pregnancy. This TCR came from a female donor with multiple sclerosis, enrolled in a pregnancy study. CDR3 nucleotide sequence: TGTGCCAGCAGTGAAGCGTTCGGGGGTGTGAACGAGCAGTACTTC. It codes for CASSEAFGGVNEQYF.